Below are 29 T cell receptor beta chains sequenced from a single sample in a study of shared clonotypes between healthy human individuals. The repertoire was sequenced with immunoSEQ multiplex PCR; TCRdb's copy has only in-frame clones and lacks some. The sample records about 1.1 million clones, roughly 80% being singletons. The specimen sequenced was memory CD4+ T cells from PBMCs. Subset specified: CD45RA-negative fraction. Receptors were obtained from a man aged 18 to 35 in good health. Some clones in this sample may be carry-over from other donors' samples.

Ten or more counts support this clone. The rearrangement uses TRBV10-3 and TRBJ2-7; 8 nucleotides align to TRBD2. The V and J ends lost 3 bases and 0 bases, in that order; junction bases with no gene match: 4. The germline CDR1 and CDR2 sequences are ENHRY and SYGVKD. The CDR3 loop spans 15 amino acids. CDR3 coding DNA: TGTGCCATCAGTGACAGTAGCGGGAACTCCTACGAGCAGTACTTC. Encoded protein: CAISDSSGNSYEQYF.

This chain links TRBV6-6 with TRBJ1-2, with 8 bases lining up with TRBD1. Trimming cost V 6 bases and J 0 bases; bases outside gene matches: 6. This CDR3 has 15 amino acids. Germline lookup yields CDR1 MNHNY and CDR2 SVGAGI (reference sequence). CDR3 coding DNA: TGTGCCAGCAGAAAAGGACAGGGCCCTAACTATGGCTACACCTTC. Translation: CASRKGQGPNYGYTF.

This clone was recorded once. This sequence joins TRBV9 and TRBJ2-7; weak D call: TRBD2 (5 bases). The germline V and J ends were trimmed by 4 bases and 6 bases, with 20 bases remaining between them. This CDR3 is built from 15 residues. Germline values: CDR1 SGDLS, CDR2 YYNGEE. The CDR3 region is CASSPGWQSSGEQYF. DNA of the CDR3: TGTGCCAGCAGCCCGGGGTGGCAGTCCTCGGGCGAGCAGTACTTC.

This chain joins TRBV5-4 and TRBJ2-1, with 8 bases aligning to TRBD1. In germline, CDR1 is SGHNT, CDR2 YYREEE (reference sequence). The CDR3 spans 14 residues. Germline trimming cut 4 bases from V and 4 bases from J; bases unmatched to any gene: 4. CDR3 loop: CASSPQGGYNEQFF. CDR3 bases: TGTGCCAGCAGCCCACAGGGGGGTTACAATGAGCAGTTCTTC.

Only one count was recorded for this clone. The chain recombines TRBV25-1 with TRBJ1-6; 9 bases are shared with TRBD1. CDR3 length equals 13 residues. Germline V CDR1 and CDR2: MGHDK, SYGVNS. V lost 7 bases and J lost 8; bases outside the gene matches: 3. The CDR3 protein is CASKGQGDSPLHF. In DNA form, the CDR3 reads TGTGCCAGCAAGGGACAGGGCGATTCACCCCTCCACTTT.

This sequence joins TRBV7-9 and TRBJ2-1; no firm D call. V dropped 5 bases and J dropped 4 bases, with 9 bases sitting between them. Germline assignment: CDR1 SEHNR and CDR2 FQNEAQ (reference sequence). The length of the CDR3 is 13 residues. DNA for the CDR3: TGTGCCAGCAGCCGGGCAGATTACAATGAGCAGTTCTTC. This encodes CASSRADYNEQFF.

Only one count was recorded for this clone. The chain has TRBV10-2 and TRBJ2-7; the D is unclear. Trimming removed 3 bases at V and 4 bases at J, with 13 bases between. Germline V gene lookup returns CDR1 WSHSY and CDR2 SAAADI. The CDR3 covers 14 residues. The CDR3 coding sequence is TGCGCCAGCAGTGAAGGCGTAGGGCTATACGAGCAGTACTTC. Its protein is CASSEGVGLYEQYF.

The V and J genes are TRBV15 and TRBJ1-3; D remains unclear. Germline V gives CDR1 LNHNV, CDR2 YYDKDF (reference sequence). The germline V and J ends were trimmed by 0 bases and 4 bases, with 7 bases remaining between them. The CDR3 extends over 14 amino acids. This CDR3 reads CATSREGWGNTIYF. The CDR3 nucleotides read TGTGCCACCAGCAGAGAGGGGTGGGGAAACACCATATATTTT.

This clone occurred a few times. The gene calls are TRBV29-1 and TRBJ2-5, with D possibly called TRBD1 or TRBD2 (5 bases each). The CDR3 contains 15 residues. Germline V lookup: CDR1 SQVTM, CDR2 ANQGSEA. The V and J ends lost 5 bases and 2 bases respectively, with 18 bases between them. The CDR3 nucleotides are TGCAGCGTTATCCGAGGGGTTGCGGGTCAAGAGACCCAGTACTTC. Protein: CSVIRGVAGQETQYF.

The chain is built from TRBV7-9 and TRBJ1-1; weak D call: TRBD1 (5 bases). CDR1 and CDR2 (germline): SEHNR, FQNEAQ (reference sequence). V was cut by 3 bases and J by 8 bases, with 13 bases left in between. The CDR3 length is 13 residues. CDR3: CASSFQTAPEAFF. The CDR3 bases are TGTGCCAGCAGCTTCCAGACAGCTCCCGAAGCTTTCTTT.

V gene TRBV6-6 combines with J gene TRBJ2-1; no clear D. Trimming pared 3 bases from V and 2 bases from J, leaving 8 bases between. The CDR3 loop spans 14 amino acids. The germline V gene has CDR1 MNHNY and CDR2 SVGAGI (reference sequence). CDR3 region: CASSYVAPYNEQFF. The CDR3 region has the DNA TGTGCCAGCAGTTATGTGGCCCCCTACAATGAGCAGTTCTTC.

The chain uses TRBV7-2 and TRBJ2-3, with a weak D call TRBD1 (5 bases). Trimming removed 2 bases at V and 5 bases at J, with 14 bases between. From germline, CDR1 is SGHTA and CDR2 FQGNSA. CDR3 length: 15 amino acids. The CDR3 DNA is TGTGCCAGCAGCTTAATGGCCAGGGTGGTAGATACGCAGTATTTT. It translates to CASSLMARVVDTQYF.

The V gene is TRBV9, the J gene TRBJ2-1, with D perhaps TRBD1 or TRBD2 (5 bases each). V dropped 4 bases and J dropped 7 bases, with 18 bases sitting between them. The CDR3 has 15 residues. CDR1 SGDLS and CDR2 YYNGEE come from the germline V gene. Written as DNA, the CDR3 is TGTGCCAGCAGCCCCCGTCGGGGCAATTGGAATGAGCAGTTCTTC. As protein: CASSPRRGNWNEQFF.

J is TRBJ1-5 and V is TRBV6-6; TRBD1 aligns across 7 bases. V lost 6 bases, J lost 0 bases, and 8 bases stayed unmatched. The CDR3 spans 16 residues. The germline V gene encodes CDR1 MNHNY and CDR2 SVGAGI (reference sequence). The CDR3 region has the DNA TGTGCCAGCAGCCCCCAGGGGGGGCGTAGCAATCAGCCCCAGCATTTT. The encoded protein is CASSPQGGRSNQPQHF.

The gene calls are TRBV11-2 and TRBJ2-7; D not certain. CDR3 length: 15 residues. V was cut by 5 bases and J by 6 bases, with 20 bases left in between. Germline values: CDR1 SGHAT, CDR2 FQNNGV. The CDR3 here is CASSLTTTPGPEQYF. The CDR3 DNA is TGTGCCAGCAGCCTAACCACGACACCCGGACCCGAGCAGTACTTC.

This clone has just a few counts. The genes are TRBV5-5 and TRBJ2-7, with 9 bases fitting TRBD2. V was clipped by 1 base and J by 7 bases; unmatched bases: 9. There are 15 residues in the CDR3. Germline CDR1 is SGHKS and CDR2 is YYEKEE (reference sequence). CDR3: CASSLILAGVREQYF. The CDR3 region has the DNA TGTGCCAGCAGCTTGATATTAGCGGGAGTGAGAGAGCAGTACTTC.

This clone has just one count. This chain connects TRBV5-1 to TRBJ2-4, with 9 bases fitting TRBD1. This CDR3 contains 15 residues. The junction had 7 bases not matched to a gene; V was cut back by 4 bases and J by 5 bases. Germline lookup yields CDR1 SGHRS and CDR2 YFSETQ. The CDR3 DNA reads as TGCGCCAGCAGCACGGGACAGGGAACCCAAAACATTCAGTACTTC. The encoded protein is CASSTGQGTQNIQYF.

There are many counts of this clone. The chain recombines TRBV27 with TRBJ2-4, with 7 bases matching TRBD2. The CDR3 has 16 amino acids. V was pared by 8 bases and J by 6 bases, with 16 bases of the junction left unmatched. Germline V CDR1 and CDR2: MNHEY, SMNVEV (reference sequence). The CDR3 region has the DNA TGTGCCAGCGGGGAGGCGGGCGGGAGTGGGGGAAACATTCAGTACTTC. Translated: CASGEAGGSGGNIQYF.

Concerning this clone itself: The junction and the germline gene differ at one end; a read error may be behind it. The J gene is TRBJ1-3, the V gene TRBV7-9; D uncertain. CDR3 length: 13 residues. The V gene's germline CDR1 is SEHNR and CDR2 FQNEAQ (reference sequence). CDR3 coding DNA: TGTGCCAGCAGCTTAGAACAGACCACACCTAACCTTTTT. Amino acid sequence: CASSLEQTTPNLF.

V and J are TRBV28 and TRBJ1-2; no firm D call. Trimming pared 2 bases from V and 5 bases from J, leaving 12 bases between. This CDR3 is built from 14 residues. Germline CDR1 reads MDHEN; CDR2 reads SYDVKM. For the CDR3, the DNA is TGTGCCAGCAGTTTACGGGTCGGCGTTTATGGCTACACCTTC. Residues: CASSLRVGVYGYTF.

This clone was counted only a few times. The gene calls are TRBV7-2 and TRBJ2-3; D not certain. CDR3 length: 15 amino acids. Germline V gives CDR1 SGHTA, CDR2 FQGNSA. Trimming left V 1 base short and J 7 bases short, with 15 bases between. In DNA, the CDR3 is TGTGCCAGCAGCTTAGTCGGAATAGCCTCAAATACGCAGTATTTT. Its translation is CASSLVGIASNTQYF.

The chain has TRBV5-6 and TRBJ1-5, with D hard to call. Germline values: CDR1 SGHDT, CDR2 YYEEEE. The CDR3 is 13 amino acids. The V and J ends lost 2 bases and 5 bases respectively, with 8 bases between them. CDR3 coding DNA: TGTGCCAGCAGCTTTTTCCGGGATCAGCCCCAGCATTTT. Translating gives CASSFFRDQPQHF.

The gene calls are TRBV6-1 and TRBJ1-5; TRBD1 might be the D (6 bases). Germline loops: CDR1 MNHNS, CDR2 SASEGT. V was cut by 8 bases and J by 7 bases, with 15 bases left in between. The CDR3 consists of 13 residues. The DNA of the CDR3 is TGTGCCAGCTCTAAAGACAGGTTACAGCCCCAGCATTTT. This translates into CASSKDRLQPQHF.

Turning to this clone: Other DNA sequences within the sample encode an identical CDR3. CDR3 sequence reads: CASSDRASYNEQFF. As DNA, the CDR3 is TGTGCCAGCAGTGACAGGGCTTCCTACAATGAGCAGTTCTTC. The V and J genes are TRBV2 and TRBJ2-1; D is possibly TRBD1 (5 bases). Germline V gene lookup returns CDR1 SNHLY and CDR2 FYNNEI. Trimming removed 3 bases at V and 1 base at J, with 7 bases between. The CDR3 is 14 residues long.

The chain uses TRBV28 and TRBJ2-7; D not certain. Germline V CDR1 and CDR2: MDHEN, SYDVKM. V shed 6 bases and J shed 0 bases, with 12 bases lying between them. The CDR3 contains 14 residues. In DNA, the CDR3 is TGTGCCAGCAGCCCGCCAGTTGGCTCCTACGAGCAGTACTTC. Translating gives CASSPPVGSYEQYF.

The chain links TRBV18 to TRBJ1-5; D is ambiguous. Germline V gene data show CDR1 as KGHSH and CDR2 as LQKENI. Trimming removed 5 bases from V and 4 bases from J, with 9 bases in between. The CDR3 runs to 13 residues. CDR3 DNA sequence: TGTGCCAGCTCATCAGGAACTAATCAGCCCCAGCATTTT. Its protein product is CASSSGTNQPQHF.

This clone has a handful of counts. The chain uses TRBV5-1 and TRBJ2-7; TRBD2 aligns across 8 bases. The germline V gene has CDR1 SGHRS and CDR2 YFSETQ. The CDR3 is 18 residues long. V was pared by 4 bases and J by 3 bases, with 18 bases of the junction left unmatched. The CDR3 loop reads CASSTMRLAPTKGYEQYF. DNA for the CDR3: TGCGCCAGCAGCACCATGAGACTAGCGCCAACGAAAGGCTACGAGCAGTACTTC.

J is TRBJ1-5 and V is TRBV27, with D unresolved. This CDR3 comprises 13 residues. Trimming stripped 5 bases from V and 4 bases from J, with 9 bases between. Germline V gene data show CDR1 as MNHEY and CDR2 as SMNVEV (reference sequence). The CDR3: CASSNSRNQPQHF. The CDR3 region has the DNA TGTGCCAGCAGTAACAGTAGAAATCAGCCCCAGCATTTT.

The sample holds one count of this clone. The junction departs from the called germline gene at one end, perhaps through a read error. This sequence joins TRBV7-2 and TRBJ2-1; D unclear. Germline CDR1 SGHTA, CDR2 FQGNSA. The CDR3 sequence is 12 residues long. The CDR3 coding sequence is TGTGCCAGCCGCTTGTTGACGGACGAGCAGTTCTTC. This codes for CASRLLTDEQFF.